The T cell receptor beta chain described here comes from a study of blood T cell repertoires in COVID-19. Per germline, CDR1 LNHDA and CDR2 SQIVND (reference sequence). The CDR3 extends over 15 amino acids. V lost 6 bases, J lost 7 bases, and 10 bases stayed unmatched. Original methodology: Researchers report that nucleated cell counts were estimated from reference gene primer amplification. Only in-frame clones appear in the TCRdb table, and some are missing; sequencing was by immunoSEQ multiplex PCR. V and J calls plus clone size are reproduced from that table; the DNA served to infer D and trimming. This table has under 250,000 clones, 65% to 85% appearing once.

The sample was peripheral blood. The receptor was derived from a human donor in a cohort sampled during active COVID-19. The rearrangement uses TRBV19 and TRBJ2-2, with 8 positions matching TRBD1. CDR3 protein: CASRPGQGTSGELFF. CDR3 nucleotides: TGTGCCAGTAGACCCGGACAGGGAACTAGCGGGGAGCTGTTTTTT. Using reference TRBV19 and TRBJ2-2 for the parts outside the CDR3, the full variable domain is DGGITQSPKYLFRKEGQNVTLSCEQNLNHDAMYWYRQDPGQGLRLIYYSQIVNDFQKGDIAEGYSVSREKKESFPLTVTSAQKNPTAFYLCASRPGQGTSGELFFGEGSRLTVL.